This TCR beta chain was identified in a study of response to subunit inactivated influenza vaccine. Points from the study as a whole: It was suggested by the authors that few new T cells are recruited by each seasonal influenza vaccination.

TCRdb ran MiXCR on the RT-PCR reads and lists one entry per CDR3 protein. Found here are hundreds of thousands of distinct CDR3 sequences, approximately 13% of them singletons; the top ten hold 5.5% to 7%. This clonotype has only a few counts. Its specificity is not known. The sample was PBMCs from blood, taken around two weeks before vaccination. This TCR was recovered from a man aged 50 to 59 who received an inactivated influenza vaccine.

The CDR3 DNA reads TGTGCCAGCAGTTTAATGCCGGGGGGAGGGAATGAGCAGTTCTTC. This encodes CASSLMPGGGNEQFF. The J gene is TRBJ2-1, the V gene TRBV12-3 or TRBV12-4; 7 nucleotides agree with TRBD2. This CDR3 contains 15 residues. V lost 2 bases to trimming and J lost 7 bases; unmatched junction nucleotides: 8.